A selection of T cell receptor beta chains follows, all from one sample in a study of identical twins. A single record per CDR3 protein comes from TCRdb applying MiXCR to the 5' RACE reads. The sample records roughly 1,500,000 distinct CDR3 sequences, under 35% being singletons. The material sequenced was cord blood. The origin of the receptors is a newborn girl in good health. Both conserved end residues are part of each CDR3. A D gene is named only where the DNA matches it firmly. Expanded clones get a size class; other rows say once, few or many, or leave the size out.

CDR3 DNA | CDR3 protein | clone size | CDR3 length | D gene | J gene | V gene
TGCAGCGTTAAGGACCGGCTTGAGCAGTTCTTC | CSVKDRLEQFF | many | 11 | NA | TRBJ2-1 | TRBV29-1
TGTGCCAGTTTGAACCTAGGGGAGGGAACTGAAGCTTTCTTT | CASLNLGEGTEAFF | few | 14 | NA | TRBJ1-1 | TRBV2
TGTGCCAGCAGTCTTTACAAACGCTATCAGCAGTATTTT | CASSLYKRYQQYF | many | 13 | NA | TRBJ2-3 | TRBV27
TGTGCCAGCAGCTTACTAGAAGGGACCCAGTACTTC | CASSLLEGTQYF | many | 12 | NA | TRBJ2-5 | TRBV7-9
TGCAGCGTTGGGGGACAGTACTATGGCTACACCTTC | CSVGGQYYGYTF | few | 12 | TRBD1 | TRBJ1-2 | TRBV29-1
TGTGCCAGCAGCCAAGGACTAGCGAACTACAATGAGCAGTACTTC | CASSQGLANYNEQYF | few | 15 | TRBD2 | TRBJ2-7 | TRBV3-1
TGTGCCAGCAGCCCCCCGACTTTCTGGGGGGACTACGAGCAGTACTTC | CASSPPTFWGDYEQYF | NA | 16 | NA | TRBJ2-7 | TRBV11-2
TGTGCCAGGCGGATGAACACTGAAGCTTTCTTT | CARRMNTEAFF | NA | 11 | NA | TRBJ1-1 | TRBV2
TGCGCCAGCAGCTTGCGGGCAGTAAAGCGGGGGGAGCATGAGCAGTTCTTC | CASSLRAVKRGEHEQFF | NA | 17 | TRBD2 | TRBJ2-1 | TRBV5-1
TGTGCCAGCAGGCGGGACAGGGGCGCGCTCAAGAACACTGAAGCTTTCTTT | CASRRDRGALKNTEAFF | NA | 17 | TRBD1 | TRBJ1-1 | TRBV2
TGCAGCGTGGGACAGGTTCGAGGTTACGAGCAGTACTTC | CSVGQVRGYEQYF | few | 13 | TRBD1 | TRBJ2-7 | TRBV29-1
TGTGCCGGCAGTTCATCGGGGACTAACATTCAGTACTTC | CAGSSSGTNIQYF | NA | 13 | NA | TRBJ2-4 | TRBV28
TGTGCCAGCAGCGTAGCCGGGGTAGATGGGACCCAGTACTTC | CASSVAGVDGTQYF | NA | 14 | NA | TRBJ2-5 | TRBV9
TGTGCCAGCCGAGTGGCCAGTGGGCAGTTCTTC | CASRVASGQFF | once | 11 | NA | TRBJ2-1 | TRBV6-6
TGCGCCAGCAGCCAGCATAAGGACAACTCTGGAAACACCATATATTTT | CASSQHKDNSGNTIYF | NA | 16 | NA | TRBJ1-3 | TRBV4-1
TGTGCCAGCAGCTTGGTCGGACAGGAAAATGGAAAGGAGTACTTC | CASSLVGQENGKEYF | once | 15 | TRBD1 | TRBJ2-5 | TRBV5-8
TGTGCCAGCAGTTACTCGTACTTGAGCTCCTACGAGCAGTACTTC | CASSYSYLSSYEQYF | NA | 15 | NA | TRBJ2-7 | TRBV6-2/TRBV6-3